Presented here are 22 T cell receptor beta chains from one specimen sequenced in a study of technical replicates of blood from several donors. The protocol was immunoSEQ multiplex PCR, while the TCRdb copy is restricted to in-frame clones and leaves out a portion. Of tens of thousands of clones listed, 91% are singletons. The sample consisted of T cells isolated from PBMCs. The receptors derive from a human donor in good health. Some clones in this sample may be carry-over from other donors' samples.

J is TRBJ1-5 and V is TRBV30; 9 nucleotides align to TRBD1. This CDR3 has 19 amino acids. Germline-derived CDR1 and CDR2 are GTSNPN and SVGIG (reference sequence). V lost 1 base to trimming and J lost 4 bases; unmatched junction nucleotides: 17. The CDR3 protein is CAWSALPGQGFSPNQPQHF. The CDR3 nucleotides read TGTGCCTGGAGTGCCCTACCGGGACAGGGTTTCAGCCCGAATCAGCCCCAGCATTTT.

The table lists this clone with a count of one. The genes are TRBV13 and TRBJ1-2; 8 bases match TRBD1. J lost 7 bases, V lost 2 bases, and 15 bases had no gene match. Germline V gene sequence: CDR1 PRHDT, CDR2 FYEKMQ (reference sequence). There are 17 residues in the CDR3. CDR3 sequence reads: CASSLSISTGGLRGYTF. The DNA for the CDR3 is TGTGCCAGCAGCTTATCCATTAGCACAGGGGGTTTACGTGGCTACACCTTC.

The V and J genes are TRBV7-9 and TRBJ2-7; D possibly corresponds to TRBD1 (5 bases). The V end was cut by 1 base, the J end by 0 bases, with 13 bases between. This CDR3 region has 16 residues. CDR1 SEHNR and CDR2 FQNEAQ come from the germline V gene (reference sequence). CDR3 sequence: CASSLVGQGLSYEQYF. The CDR3 DNA reads TGTGCCAGCAGCTTAGTGGGGCAGGGCCTCTCCTACGAGCAGTACTTC.

This rearrangement joins TRBV11-3 to TRBJ2-5, with D possibly TRBD1 on 5 matching bases. The CDR3 totals 15 residues. Trimming took off 5 bases at V and 5 bases at J, with 18 bases between the two ends. CDR1 is SGHNT, CDR2 YENEEA, per germline. CDR3 amino acids: CASSVQDIVQETQYF. The CDR3 DNA follows: TGTGCCAGCAGCGTACAGGATATCGTCCAGGAGACCCAGTACTTC.

The rearrangement joins TRBV6-6 to TRBJ1-5; 9 bases agree with TRBD1. Per germline, CDR1 MNHNY and CDR2 SVGAGI (reference sequence). V lost 6 bases, J lost 4 bases, and 7 bases stayed unmatched. This CDR3 has 15 amino acids. The CDR3 reads CASRWGQGLNQPQHF. As DNA, the CDR3 is TGTGCCAGCAGATGGGGACAGGGCCTGAATCAGCCCCAGCATTTT.

This sequence joins TRBV7-8 and TRBJ1-2; TRBD1 matches 7 bases. V was clipped by 3 bases and J by 2 bases; unmatched bases: 6. The CDR3 loop spans 15 amino acids. CDR1 is SGHVS and CDR2 is FQNEAQ in the germline V gene. CDR3 sequence reads: CASSFGGGPNYGYTF. In nucleotides, the CDR3 is TGTGCCAGCAGCTTTGGAGGGGGCCCCAACTATGGCTACACCTTC.

Worth noting for this clone: The sample carries other DNA sequences with the same CDR3. The rearrangement joins TRBV2 to TRBJ1-1, with 7 bases that match TRBD1. V trimming: 6 bases; J trimming: 2 bases; junction bases outside the gene matches: 3. The CDR3 totals 13 residues. The germline V gene has CDR1 SNHLY and CDR2 FYNNEI. The CDR3 DNA is TGTGCCAGCAGGGGACAGCCAAACACTGAAGCTTTCTTT. Its translation is CASRGQPNTEAFF.

This chain uses TRBV4-2 with TRBJ1-2; D gene unclear. The CDR3 is made up of 15 amino acids. Trimming took off 0 bases at V and 4 bases at J, with 12 bases between the two ends. Germline loops: CDR1 LGHNA, CDR2 YNFKEQ. The CDR3 DNA sequence: TGTGCCAGCAGCCAAGACGCGCGTCGGGGCTATGGCTACACCTTC. This gives the protein CASSQDARRGYGYTF.

The CDR3 is CASSMGGNTEAFF. The CDR3 DNA sequence: TGTGCCAGTAGTATGGGGGGTAACACTGAAGCTTTCTTT. V usage is TRBV19 and J usage is TRBJ1-1; D may be TRBD1 (5 bases). Trimming took off 3 bases at V and 2 bases at J, with 7 bases between the two ends. Germline assignment: CDR1 LNHDA and CDR2 SQIVND (reference sequence). The length of the CDR3 is 13 residues. Filled out from reference TRBV19 and TRBJ1-1, the complete variable domain reads DGGITQSPKYLFRKEGQNVTLSCEQNLNHDAMYWYRQDPGQGLRLIYYSQIVNDFQKGDIAEGYSVSREKKESFPLTVTSAQKNPTAFYLCASSMGGNTEAFFGQGTRLTVV.

This chain uses TRBV5-7 with TRBJ2-7; a possible D gene is TRBD2 (6 bases). TRBV5-7 is an open reading frame, and its role is uncertain. Trimming shortened V by 3 bases and J by 4 bases, and 14 bases separated the two germline ends. This CDR3 region has 14 residues. The CDR3, as DNA: TGTGCCAGCAGCTGGCCCGGGGGTGTGTACGAGCAGTACTTC. It translates to CASSWPGGVYEQYF.

Only one count was recorded for this clone. This sequence joins TRBV4-1 and TRBJ2-5; TRBD1 is a possible D gene (5 bases). The ends were cut back, 2 bases at V and 5 bases at J, with 12 bases in the middle. Germline CDR1 reads MGHRA; CDR2 reads YSYEKL. The CDR3 runs 14 residues. CDR3 coding DNA: TGCGCCAGCAGCCAATTCCAGGGATTCGAGACCCAGTACTTC. Translating it yields CASSQFQGFETQYF.

This sequence joins TRBV5-4 and TRBJ1-3, with a tentative D call TRBD1 (5 bases). The CDR3 is 17 residues long. Germline V gives CDR1 SGHNT, CDR2 YYREEE (reference sequence). Trimming removed 4 bases from V and 0 bases from J, with 17 bases in between. The CDR3 reads CASSPSTDQSSGNTIYF. CDR3 DNA sequence: TGTGCCAGCAGCCCCTCGACAGATCAAAGCTCTGGAAACACCATATATTTT.

The rearrangement joins TRBV5-4 to TRBJ2-3, with 16 bases matching TRBD2. The CDR3 is 18 residues long. Per germline, CDR1 SGHNT and CDR2 YYREEE (reference sequence). J was trimmed by 0 bases and V by 4 bases; bases with no gene match: 5. This chain's CDR3 is CASSPGLAGGYSTDTQYF. The CDR3 nucleotides are TGTGCCAGCAGCCCGGGACTAGCGGGGGGGTATAGCACAGATACGCAGTATTTT.

This chain connects TRBV30 to TRBJ2-7, with 14 bases aligning to TRBD2. The CDR3 extends over 14 amino acids. V trimming: 5 bases; J trimming: 5 bases; junction bases outside the gene matches: 5. The V gene's germline CDR1 is GTSNPN and CDR2 SVGIG (reference sequence). This chain's CDR3 is CAWATSGREDEQYF. Here the CDR3 DNA reads TGTGCCTGGGCGACTAGCGGGAGGGAGGACGAGCAGTACTTC.

The chain couples TRBV4-1 to TRBJ1-6, with D possibly TRBD1 on 5 matching bases. V was trimmed by 1 base and J by 4 bases, leaving 8 bases between them. The germline V gene has CDR1 MGHRA and CDR2 YSYEKL. This CDR3 contains 15 residues. CDR3 nucleotides: TGCGCCAGCAGCCAAGCGACAGATTATAATTCACCCCTCCACTTT. Translated, it gives CASSQATDYNSPLHF.

The genes are TRBV9 and TRBJ2-7; 8 bases match TRBD1. Per germline, CDR1 SGDLS and CDR2 YYNGEE. The CDR3 runs to 17 residues. Trimming at V came to 3 bases and at J to 4 bases, leaving 15 bases not matched to a gene. This CDR3 is CASSDHPKTGVEYEQYF. The CDR3 DNA reads as TGTGCCAGCAGCGACCACCCCAAGACAGGGGTGGAGTACGAGCAGTACTTC.

The rearrangement links TRBV9 to TRBJ1-6; D gene ambiguous. CDR3 size: 14 residues. The germline CDR1 and CDR2 sequences are SGDLS and YYNGEE. The ends were cut back, 4 bases at V and 5 bases at J, with 10 bases in the middle. As DNA, the CDR3 is TGTGCCAGCAGCCCACAACCCAATAATTCACCCCTCCACTTT. Translating it yields CASSPQPNNSPLHF.

The V gene is TRBV4-1, the J gene TRBJ2-3, with 8 bases aligning to TRBD2. The CDR3 is 14 amino acids. From germline, CDR1 is MGHRA and CDR2 YSYEKL. V gave up 4 bases and J gave up 5 bases; unmatched junction bases: 5. CDR3 protein: CASSLREGEDTQYF. The DNA of the CDR3 is TGCGCCAGCAGCCTTCGGGAGGGGGAAGATACGCAGTATTTT.

This sequence joins TRBV7-9 and TRBJ1-1; D possibly corresponds to TRBD1 (5 bases). V dropped 5 bases and J dropped 0 bases, with 16 bases sitting between them. The CDR3 extends over 16 amino acids. In germline, CDR1 is SEHNR, CDR2 FQNEAQ (reference sequence). CDR3 in amino acids: CASSPPGGFMNTEAFF. DNA of the CDR3: TGTGCCAGCAGCCCCCCCGGGGGGTTCATGAACACTGAAGCTTTCTTT.

The chain employs TRBV6-1 and TRBJ2-1; D is ambiguous. The germline V and J ends were trimmed by 0 bases and 8 bases, with 5 bases remaining between them. The length of the CDR3 is 12 residues. Germline CDR1 and CDR2: MNHNS and SASEGT. CDR3 sequence (DNA): TGTGCCAGCAGTGAAGCCGGAGATGAGCAGTTCTTC. This codes for CASSEAGDEQFF.

The gene calls are TRBV5-6 and TRBJ1-2; no clear D gene. Germline CDR1 reads SGHDT; CDR2 reads YYEEEE. CDR3 length: 11 residues. With 2 bases removed from V and 8 bases from J, the gap between germline ends came to 7 bases. CDR3 protein: CASSLGEGYTF. The CDR3 DNA reads TGTGCCAGCAGCTTAGGAGAAGGCTACACCTTC. Combining the CDR3 with reference TRBV5-6 and TRBJ1-2 gives the whole variable domain DAGVTQSPTHLIKTRGQQVTLRCSPKSGHDTVSWYQQALGQGPQFIFQYYEEEERQRGNFPDRFSGHQFPNYSSELNVNALLLGDSALYLCASSLGEGYTFGSGTRLTVV.

The rearrangement links TRBV4-3 to TRBJ2-5; TRBD2 agrees at 10 bases. Per the germline V gene, CDR1 is LGHNA and CDR2 is YSLEER. This CDR3 has 19 amino acids. Trimming cost V 1 base and J 3 bases; bases outside gene matches: 14. The CDR3 bases are TGCGCCAGCAGCCAAGTTCCTTTTACCGCTAGCGGGAGTAAAGAGACCCAGTACTTC. Translation: CASSQVPFTASGSKETQYF.